What follows is one T cell receptor beta chain and its context. The antigen is undetermined. The data were obtained in a study of shared clonotypes between healthy human individuals. Regarding the study as a whole: Estimated clonotype richness was generally higher in naive than memory subsets. Investigators expected sequencing depth to affect clonotype sharing among donors. Across four donors, naive CD4 shared 5% to 6%, naive CD8 more than 3%, memory CD4 less than 2.5%, memory CD8 more than 0.35%.

The method was immunoSEQ multiplex PCR; TCRdb's version includes in-frame clones alone and lacks a portion of them. The table shows around 2.1 million clones, with under 95% occurring only once. Trimming removed 6 bases from V and 3 bases from J, with 15 bases in between. The CDR3 consists of 15 residues. The germline V gene encodes CDR1 MNHEY and CDR2 SMNVEV (reference sequence). Naive CD8 cells comprised CD45RO-negative, CCR7-positively selected cells, excluding terminally differentiated effector memory CD45RA+ cells. The donor population consisted of healthy HIV-negative adults with no recent acute infections or vaccinations.

The chain has TRBV27 and TRBJ2-1; D remains unclear. The receptor's source is a man between 18 and 29 years old in good health. Some clones in this sample may be carry-over from other donors' samples. The source material was naive CD8+ T cells from PBMCs. The CDR3 loop reads CASRPTEYLYNEQFF. CDR3 sequence (DNA): TGTGCCAGCAGGCCGACGGAATACCTCTACAATGAGCAGTTCTTC.